The TCR beta chain described here comes from a study of blood T cell repertoires in COVID-19. TCRdb keeps only in-frame clones here, not all; method: immunoSEQ multiplex PCR. The sample has fewer than 350,000 clones; 85% to 90% are singletons. The receptor was isolated from a woman between 25 and 40 years old with COVID-19, enrolled during active disease. The material sequenced was peripheral blood.

CDR3 DNA sequence: TGTGCCAGCAGCCCCGGACTAGCGGGGGTTCTCAACTACAATGAGCAGTTCTTC. Protein: CASSPGLAGVLNYNEQFF. The J gene is TRBJ2-1, the V gene TRBV11-2; 13 nucleotides agree with TRBD2. There are 18 residues in the CDR3. Germline CDR1 SGHAT, CDR2 FQNNGV. V lost 5 bases, J lost 3 bases, and 10 bases stayed unmatched.